These T cell receptor beta chains were read from a single sample in a study of T cell repertoires in cytomegalovirus infection. TCRdb called the reads again in MiXCR, with one record for every CDR3 protein. The sample holds a few hundred thousand distinct CDR3 sequences, 15% to 20% seen once. The sample was PBMCs. The receptors originated from a human donor in good health (CMV status not recorded). Some clones in this sample may be carry-over from other donors' samples. The CDR3 runs from the conserved cysteine through the conserved F or W. D genes are given only for firm matches. Clone size appears in some rows only: once, few, many, or a class for an expanded clone.

>TRBV7-9|many|TRBD1|TRBJ1-4
TGTGCCAGCAGCTTAAGGACAGGCCGGGGGGCTGAAAAACTGTTTTTT
CASSLRTGRGAEKLFF
>TRBV7-6|few|NA|TRBJ1-6
TGTGCCAGCAGGGATGACAGCTCGAAACCCCTCCACTTT
CASRDDSSKPLHF
>TRBV6-2/TRBV6-3|NA|NA|TRBJ2-5
TGTGCCAGCACAACCCCTGGAGAGACCCAGTACTTC
CASTTPGETQYF
>TRBV9|NA|NA|TRBJ1-1
TGTGCCAGCAGCGTGGGCCGAGTGAACACTGAAGCTTTCTTT
CASSVGRVNTEAFF
>TRBV5-4|many|NA|TRBJ2-5
TGTGCCAGCGCTTCCCCCGGACAAGAGACCCAGTACTTC
CASASPGQETQYF
>TRBV5-4|few|NA|TRBJ2-5
TGTGCCAGCTCAGAGGGGAACCAAGAGACCCAGTACTTC
CASSEGNQETQYF
>TRBV19|few|NA|TRBJ1-1
TGTGCCAGCGGGCCACAGACAGAATGGGAAGCTTTCTTT
CASGPQTEWEAFF
>TRBV5-5|NA|NA|TRBJ1-6
TGTGCCAGCAGCTTGCAGGGGACCATTTCACCCCTCCACTTT
CASSLQGTISPLHF
>TRBV12-3/TRBV12-4|many|NA|TRBJ1-5
TGTGCCAGCAGCCTGGACGGTTATCAGCCCCAGCATTTT
CASSLDGYQPQHF
>TRBV7-8|few|NA|TRBJ1-1
TGTGCCAGCAGCTTATGGCGGGGGAGGGCTAACACTGAAGCTTTCTTT
CASSLWRGRANTEAFF
>TRBV5-1|NA|TRBD1|TRBJ2-3
TGCGCCAGCAGCTTGTCCCCCCAGGGACAGGGGTCCACAGATACGCAGTATTTT
CASSLSPQGQGSTDTQYF
>TRBV7-2|many|TRBD2|TRBJ2-5
TGTGCCAGCAGCTCCGAGGTGGGACTAGGCCAAGAGACCCAGTACTTC
CASSSEVGLGQETQYF
>TRBV12-3/TRBV12-4|few|NA|TRBJ2-7
TGTGCCAGCAGTTTAGACGGTAGTATGTACGAGCAGTACTTC
CASSLDGSMYEQYF
>TRBV2|NA|TRBD2|TRBJ2-1
TGTGCCAGCATGGAACCTCTAGCGGGAGTTTTCAATGAGCAGTTCTTC
CASMEPLAGVFNEQFF
>TRBV20-1|once|TRBD1|TRBJ2-7
TGCAGTGCGGCGGGACAGGGGGAGTCCTACGAGCAGTACTTC
CSAAGQGESYEQYF
>TRBV5-4|NA|NA|TRBJ1-2
TGTGCCAGCAGCCCTGCCGGGGGCTGGGGTGATGGCTACACCTTC
CASSPAGGWGDGYTF
>TRBV29-1|once|TRBD2|TRBJ2-1
TGCAGCGTGAGGGGACTAGCGGGCCTCCCGGGGCAGTTCTTC
CSVRGLAGLPGQFF
>TRBV20-1|NA|TRBD1|TRBJ1-1
TGCAGTGCTAGTGGAGGGGGCGCTGGGAAGGGCACTGAAGCTTTCTTT
CSASGGGAGKGTEAFF
>TRBV7-2|many|NA|TRBJ1-6
TGTGCCAGCAGCTGGACCGATTCACCCCTCCACTTT
CASSWTDSPLHF
>TRBV7-2|many|TRBD2|TRBJ2-1
TGTGCCAGCAGCCCCTACTCGACTAGCGGGAGAAGAAATGAGCAGTTCTTC
CASSPYSTSGRRNEQFF
>TRBV4-3|NA|NA|TRBJ1-4
TGCGCCAGCAGCCATAGGGTCCGGCGGAATGAAAAACTGTTTTTT
CASSHRVRRNEKLFF
>TRBV20-1|few|TRBD1|TRBJ2-4
TGCAGTGCTAGTACCGGACAGGGTGAAAACATTCAGTACTTC
CSASTGQGENIQYF
>TRBV7-2|many|NA|TRBJ2-3
TGTGCCAGCAGCAACCCCCTTGTAGATACGCAGTATTTT
CASSNPLVDTQYF
>TRBV28|few|TRBD1|TRBJ1-6
TGTGCCGGAATGACAGGGGGCAGTAATTCACCCCTCCACTTT
CAGMTGGSNSPLHF
>TRBV20-1|few|NA|TRBJ2-3
TGCAGCATAGGATATTCTGGCGGCCCAGATACGCAGTATTTT
CSIGYSGGPDTQYF
>TRBV29-1|NA|TRBD1|TRBJ2-7
TGCAGCGCCAAGGAAACGACAGGGAAGATTTCCGAGCAGTACTTC
CSAKETTGKISEQYF
>TRBV7-6|many|NA|TRBJ2-5
TGTGCCAGCAGCTTAAAGGAGGAGACCCAGTACTTC
CASSLKEETQYF
>TRBV12-3/TRBV12-4|NA|NA|TRBJ1-1
TGTGCCAGCAGCCCAAGATCAGGGGAGTGGGACACTGAAGCTTTCTTT
CASSPRSGEWDTEAFF
>TRBV20-1|NA|TRBD1|TRBJ1-6
TGCAGTGCTAGGCCACCGACAGGGGAAAATTCACCCCTCCACTTT
CSARPPTGENSPLHF
>TRBV7-2|many|NA|TRBJ2-3
TGTGCCAGCAGCTTAAATACTTTTGAAACGCAGTATTTT
CASSLNTFETQYF
>TRBV7-9|NA|NA|TRBJ2-5
TGTGCCAGCAGTCTCCTGGGGGACCAAGAGACCCAGTACTTC
CASSLLGDQETQYF
>TRBV7-2|many|NA|TRBJ1-2
TGTGCCAGCAGCTTATCAGTGTTCGGCTATGGCTACACCTTC
CASSLSVFGYGYTF
>TRBV7-6|NA|NA|TRBJ2-7
TGTGCCAGCACCCTACGCATCTGGGGGATAATGTACTTC
CASTLRIWGIMYF
>TRBV5-1|many|NA|TRBJ1-2
TGCGCCAGCAGCCCCCCCGACAGTTTGTATGGCTACACCTTC
CASSPPDSLYGYTF
>TRBV6-6|few|NA|TRBJ1-3
TGTGCCAGCAGTGCCTGGGGAGCGCGGGGAAACACCATATATTTT
CASSAWGARGNTIYF
>TRBV6-1|many|NA|TRBJ2-4
TGTGCCAGCAGTAGAGGGGACGGGGCCAAAAACATTCAGTACTTC
CASSRGDGAKNIQYF
>TRBV11-2|many|NA|TRBJ1-6
TGTGCCAGCGGTCGGTTGGTAAATTCACCCCTCCACTTT
CASGRLVNSPLHF
>TRBV7-2|many|NA|TRBJ2-7
TGTGCCAGCAGCATACGACGGCACTACGAGCAGTACTTC
CASSIRRHYEQYF
>TRBV7-6|many|NA|TRBJ1-5
TGTGCCAGCAGCCCCGGTTGGGGGAATCAGCCCCAGCATTTT
CASSPGWGNQPQHF
>TRBV12-3/TRBV12-4|many|NA|TRBJ2-3
TGTGCCAGCAGTTTATGGGAGGACAGCACAGATACGCAGTATTTT
CASSLWEDSTDTQYF
>TRBV5-4|NA|NA|TRBJ2-3
TGTGCCAGCAGCGGTGACTTGTACACAGATACGCAGTATTTT
CASSGDLYTDTQYF
>TRBV10-3|once|NA|TRBJ2-7
TGTGCCATCAGTGAAGTGAGGTCTAGCCGGCTCGAGCAGTACTTC
CAISEVRSSRLEQYF
>TRBV7-2|many|NA|TRBJ2-7
TGTGCCAAATTATCAGGACCCTACGAGCAGTACTTC
CAKLSGPYEQYF
>TRBV3-1|few|NA|TRBJ2-3
TGTGCCAGCGGGGGGCTGACTAGCACAGATACGCAGTATTTT
CASGGLTSTDTQYF
>TRBV15|NA|NA|TRBJ1-5
TGTGCCACCAGCAGTCAGCAAGGGGATCAGCCCCAGCATTTT
CATSSQQGDQPQHF
>TRBV5-6|few|NA|TRBJ2-5
TGTGCCAGCAGCAAGGACTGGCAAGAGACCCAGTACTTC
CASSKDWQETQYF
>TRBV28|many|TRBD2|TRBJ2-1
TGTGCCAGCACCGGGACTAGCGGGCCTGGAGATGAGCAGTTCTTC
CASTGTSGPGDEQFF
>TRBV11-3|many|NA|TRBJ2-2
TGTGCCAGCAGCCCTAGACAGGGAGGCCTCACCAACACCGGGGAGCTGTTTTTT
CASSPRQGGLTNTGELFF
>TRBV20-1|NA|NA|TRBJ2-5
TGCAGTGCTAGAGAAGGGGTGGGGGATGGCCAAGAGACCCAGTACTTC
CSAREGVGDGQETQYF
>TRBV6-6|few|TRBD2|TRBJ2-1
TGTGCCAGCGCGGGGGCCTACAATGAGCAGTTCTTC
CASAGAYNEQFF
>TRBV7-2|NA|TRBD2|TRBJ2-1
TGTGCCAGCAGCTTCCGAATAATAGCGGGAGGGGACTACAATGAGCAGTTCTTC
CASSFRIIAGGDYNEQFF
>TRBV7-9|NA|TRBD2|TRBJ2-3
TGTGCCAGCAGATATAGCGGGGCTTCACCAGATACGCAGTATTTT
CASRYSGASPDTQYF
>TRBV12-3/TRBV12-4|NA|NA|TRBJ2-7
TGTGCCAGCAGCCTGCAGCGGACCCGACCCTACGAGCAGTACTTC
CASSLQRTRPYEQYF
>TRBV4-1|few|NA|TRBJ1-2
TGCGCCAGCAGCCAAGGCACGGGTAGGGGCTACACCTTC
CASSQGTGRGYTF
>TRBV2|many|NA|TRBJ1-5
TGTGCCAGCATTATGGAGAACAATAGCAATCAGCCCCAGCATTTT
CASIMENNSNQPQHF
>TRBV7-8|many|NA|TRBJ1-5
TGTGCCAGCAGCTTAGCGGGACGGTTTAGCAATCAGCCCCAGCATTTT
CASSLAGRFSNQPQHF
>TRBV7-2|many|NA|TRBJ2-1
TGTGCCAGCAGCCCGAGGTACGGGGCCTACAATGAGCAGTTCTTC
CASSPRYGAYNEQFF
>TRBV19|NA|NA|TRBJ2-3
TGTGCCAGTAGTATAGAGGGGCAAGATACGCAGTATTTT
CASSIEGQDTQYF
>TRBV7-2|many|NA|TRBJ2-5
TGTGCCAGCAGCTTACTATGGCAGGGGCAAGAGACCCAGTACTTC
CASSLLWQGQETQYF